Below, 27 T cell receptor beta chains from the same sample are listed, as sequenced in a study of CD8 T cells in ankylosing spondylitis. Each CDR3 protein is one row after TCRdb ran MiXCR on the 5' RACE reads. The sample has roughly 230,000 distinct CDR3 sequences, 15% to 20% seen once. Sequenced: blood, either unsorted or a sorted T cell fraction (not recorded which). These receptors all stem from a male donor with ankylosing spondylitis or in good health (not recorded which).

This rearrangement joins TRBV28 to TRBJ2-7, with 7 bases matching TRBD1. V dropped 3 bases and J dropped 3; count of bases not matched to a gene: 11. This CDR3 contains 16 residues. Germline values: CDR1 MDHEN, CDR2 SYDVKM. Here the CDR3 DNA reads TGTGCCAGCAGTTTTGGTCGGGACAGTTGGATCTACGAGCAGTACTTC. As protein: CASSFGRDSWIYEQYF. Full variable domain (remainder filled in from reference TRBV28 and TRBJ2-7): DVKVTQSSRYLVKRTGEKVFLECVQDMDHENMFWYRQDPGLGLRLIYFSYDVKMKEKGDIPEGYSVSREKKERFSLILESASTNQTSMYLCASSFGRDSWIYEQYFGPGTRLTVT.

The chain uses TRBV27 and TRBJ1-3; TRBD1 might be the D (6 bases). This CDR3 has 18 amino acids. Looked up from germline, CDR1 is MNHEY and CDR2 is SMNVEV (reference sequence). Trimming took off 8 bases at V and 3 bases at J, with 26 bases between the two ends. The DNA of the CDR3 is TGTGCCAGCGGGGTACCCGGGACACGGACGCTTTGTGGAAACACCATATATTTT. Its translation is CASGVPGTRTLCGNTIYF.

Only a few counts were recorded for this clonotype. As DNA, the CDR3 is TGTGCCAGCAGCCTCCTGGGTGGCGGGAGATTGTCAGATACGCAGTATTTT. Its protein product is CASSLLGGGRLSDTQYF. V gene TRBV7-8 combines with J gene TRBJ2-3, with 7 positions matching TRBD2. V lost 5 bases to trimming and J lost 4 bases; unmatched junction nucleotides: 15. Germline CDR1 is SGHVS and CDR2 is FQNEAQ. The CDR3 contains 17 residues.

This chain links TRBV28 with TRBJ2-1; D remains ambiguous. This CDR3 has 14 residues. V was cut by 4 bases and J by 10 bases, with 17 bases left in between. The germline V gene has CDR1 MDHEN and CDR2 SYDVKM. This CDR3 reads CASSSYKHDGEQFF. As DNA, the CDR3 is TGTGCCAGCAGTTCCTATAAACACGACGGCGAGCAGTTCTTC.

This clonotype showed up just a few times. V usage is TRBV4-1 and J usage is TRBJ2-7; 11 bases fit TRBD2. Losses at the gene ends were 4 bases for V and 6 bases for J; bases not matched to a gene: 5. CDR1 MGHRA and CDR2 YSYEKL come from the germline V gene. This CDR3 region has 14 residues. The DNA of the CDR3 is TGCGCCAGCAGCCCGGGACTAGCGGCGAGCGAGCAGTACTTC. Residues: CASSPGLAASEQYF.

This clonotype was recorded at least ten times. The CDR3 here is CASSPIAGGYNEQFF. In DNA form, the CDR3 reads TGCGCCAGCAGCCCTATAGCGGGAGGGTACAATGAGCAGTTCTTC. The genes are TRBV5-1 and TRBJ2-1, with 11 bases identical to TRBD2. Germline V gene data show CDR1 as SGHRS and CDR2 as YFSETQ. This CDR3 has 15 amino acids. Trimming at V came to 4 bases and at J to 4 bases, leaving 4 bases not matched to a gene.

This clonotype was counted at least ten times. The DNA of the CDR3 is TGTGCCAGCAGATCTGCGGATGCCTACGAGCAGTACTTC. Protein: CASRSADAYEQYF. The J gene is TRBJ2-7, the V gene TRBV27, with D unclear. CDR1 is MNHEY, CDR2 SMNVEV, per germline (reference sequence). The CDR3 is made up of 13 amino acids. V was clipped by 6 bases and J by 2 bases, with 11 bases between them.

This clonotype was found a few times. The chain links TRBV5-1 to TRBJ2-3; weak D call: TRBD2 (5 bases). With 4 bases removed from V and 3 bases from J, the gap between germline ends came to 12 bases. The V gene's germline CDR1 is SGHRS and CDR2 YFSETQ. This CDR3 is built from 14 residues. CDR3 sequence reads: CASSPGELTDTQYF. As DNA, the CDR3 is TGCGCCAGCAGCCCCGGGGAGCTGACAGATACGCAGTATTTT.

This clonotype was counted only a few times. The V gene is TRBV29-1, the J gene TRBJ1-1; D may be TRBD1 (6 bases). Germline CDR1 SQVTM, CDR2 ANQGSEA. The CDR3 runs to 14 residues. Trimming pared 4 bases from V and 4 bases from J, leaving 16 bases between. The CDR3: CSVALVGATTEAFF. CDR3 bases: TGCAGCGTTGCCCTAGTGGGGGCGACCACTGAAGCTTTCTTT.

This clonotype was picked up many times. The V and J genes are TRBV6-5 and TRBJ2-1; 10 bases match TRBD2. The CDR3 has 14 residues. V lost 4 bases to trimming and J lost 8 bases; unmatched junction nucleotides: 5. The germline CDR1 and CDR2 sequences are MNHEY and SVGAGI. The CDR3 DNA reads TGTGCCAGCAGTTTAGCGGGGGGCGGGGATGAGCAGTTCTTC. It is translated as CASSLAGGGDEQFF.

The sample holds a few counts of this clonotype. CDR3 nucleotides: TGCGCCAGCAGCTTAGGGGCGACAGTTCCCACTGAAGCTTTCTTT. Residues: CASSLGATVPTEAFF. The chain employs TRBV5-1 and TRBJ1-1; tentatively, D is TRBD1 (5 bases). Germline V gene data show CDR1 as SGHRS and CDR2 as YFSETQ. The CDR3 length is 15 residues. V lost 2 bases and J lost 4, with 15 bases in between.

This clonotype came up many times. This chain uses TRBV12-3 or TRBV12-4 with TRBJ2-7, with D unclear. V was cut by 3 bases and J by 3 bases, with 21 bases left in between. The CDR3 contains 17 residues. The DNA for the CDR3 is TGTGCCAGCAGTTTTACTCCAGACCAGCGAATGCGCTACGAGCAGTACTTC. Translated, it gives CASSFTPDQRMRYEQYF.

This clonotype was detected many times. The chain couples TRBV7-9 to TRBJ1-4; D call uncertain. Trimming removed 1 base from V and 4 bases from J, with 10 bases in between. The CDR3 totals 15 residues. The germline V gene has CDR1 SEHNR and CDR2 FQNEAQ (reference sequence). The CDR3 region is CASSLGFGGNEKLFF. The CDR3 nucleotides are TGTGCCAGCAGCTTAGGATTTGGCGGTAATGAAAAACTGTTTTTT.

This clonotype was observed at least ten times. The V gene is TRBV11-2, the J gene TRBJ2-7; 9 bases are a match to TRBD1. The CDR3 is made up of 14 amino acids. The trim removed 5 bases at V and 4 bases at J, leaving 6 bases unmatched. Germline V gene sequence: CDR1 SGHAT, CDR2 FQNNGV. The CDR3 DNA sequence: TGTGCCAGCAGCATCGGGACAGGGCCATACGAGCAGTACTTC. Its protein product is CASSIGTGPYEQYF.

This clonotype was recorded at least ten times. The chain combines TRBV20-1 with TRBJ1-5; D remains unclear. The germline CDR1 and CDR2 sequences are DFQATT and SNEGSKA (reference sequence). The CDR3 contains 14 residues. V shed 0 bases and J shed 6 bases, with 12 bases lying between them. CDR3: CSARDGIVGQPQHF. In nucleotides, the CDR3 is TGCAGTGCTAGAGATGGGATCGTTGGTCAGCCCCAGCATTTT.

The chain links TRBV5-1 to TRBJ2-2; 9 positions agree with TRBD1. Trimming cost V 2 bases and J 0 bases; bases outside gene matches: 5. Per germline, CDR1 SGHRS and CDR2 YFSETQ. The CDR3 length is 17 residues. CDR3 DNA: TGCGCCAGCAGCTTTCCGGGACAGGGCCCGAACACCGGGGAGCTGTTTTTT. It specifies CASSFPGQGPNTGELFF.

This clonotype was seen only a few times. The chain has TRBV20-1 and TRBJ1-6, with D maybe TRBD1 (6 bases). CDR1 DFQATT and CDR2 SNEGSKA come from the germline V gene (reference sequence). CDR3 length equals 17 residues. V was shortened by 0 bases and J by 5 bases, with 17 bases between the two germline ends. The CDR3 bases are TGCAGTGCTAGAGATTTTTTAGGGGGGTTCGATAATTCACCCCTCCACTTT. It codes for CSARDFLGGFDNSPLHF.

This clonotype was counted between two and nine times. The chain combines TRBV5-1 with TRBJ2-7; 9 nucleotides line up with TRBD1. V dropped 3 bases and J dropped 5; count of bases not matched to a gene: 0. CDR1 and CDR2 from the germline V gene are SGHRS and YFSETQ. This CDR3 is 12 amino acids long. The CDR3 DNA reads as TGCGCCAGCAGCTGGACAGGGGACGAGCAGTACTTC. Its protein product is CASSWTGDEQYF. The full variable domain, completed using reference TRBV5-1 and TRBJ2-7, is KAGVTQTPRYLIKTRGQQVTLSCSPISGHRSVSWYQQTPGQGLQFLFEYFSETQRNKGNFPGRFSGRQFSNSRSEMNVSTLELGDSALYLCASSWTGDEQYFGPGTRLTVT.

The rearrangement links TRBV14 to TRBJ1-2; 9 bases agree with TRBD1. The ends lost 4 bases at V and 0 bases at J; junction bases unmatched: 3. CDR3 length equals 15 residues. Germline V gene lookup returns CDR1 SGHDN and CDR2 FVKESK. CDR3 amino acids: CASSRGQGANYGYTF. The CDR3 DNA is TGTGCCAGCAGCCGGGGACAGGGAGCTAACTATGGCTACACCTTC. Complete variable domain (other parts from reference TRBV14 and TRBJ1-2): EAGVTQFPSHSVIEKGQTVTLRCDPISGHDNLYWYRRVMGKEIKFLLHFVKESKQDESGMPNNRFLAERTGGTYSTLKVQPAELEDSGVYFCASSRGQGANYGYTFGSGTRLTVV.

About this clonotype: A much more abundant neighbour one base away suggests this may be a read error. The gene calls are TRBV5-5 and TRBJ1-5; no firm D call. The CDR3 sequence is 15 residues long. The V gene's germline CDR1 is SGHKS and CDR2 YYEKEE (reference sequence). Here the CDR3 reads CASSSGPYSNQSQHF. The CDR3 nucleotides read TGTGCCAGCAGCTCCGGACCGTATAGCAATCAGTCCCAGCATTTT.

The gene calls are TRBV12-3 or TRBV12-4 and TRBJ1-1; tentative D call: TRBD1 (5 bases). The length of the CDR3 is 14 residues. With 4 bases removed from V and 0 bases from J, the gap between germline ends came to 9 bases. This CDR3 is CASSSTVMNTEAFF. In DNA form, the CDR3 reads TGTGCCAGCAGTTCGACAGTCATGAACACTGAAGCTTTCTTT.

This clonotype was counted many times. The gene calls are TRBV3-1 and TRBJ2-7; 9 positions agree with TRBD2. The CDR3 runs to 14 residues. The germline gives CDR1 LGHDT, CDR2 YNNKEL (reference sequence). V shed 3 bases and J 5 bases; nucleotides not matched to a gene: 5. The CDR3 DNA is TGTGCCAGCAGCCAGGGACTAGCCCCCGACGAGCAGTACTTC. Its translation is CASSQGLAPDEQYF.

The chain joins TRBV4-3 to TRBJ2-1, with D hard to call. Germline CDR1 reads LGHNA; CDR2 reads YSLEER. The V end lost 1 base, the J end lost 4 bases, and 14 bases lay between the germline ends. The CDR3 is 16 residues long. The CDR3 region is CASSQGPGASYNEQFF. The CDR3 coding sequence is TGCGCCAGCAGCCAAGGGCCGGGCGCTTCGTACAATGAGCAGTTCTTC.

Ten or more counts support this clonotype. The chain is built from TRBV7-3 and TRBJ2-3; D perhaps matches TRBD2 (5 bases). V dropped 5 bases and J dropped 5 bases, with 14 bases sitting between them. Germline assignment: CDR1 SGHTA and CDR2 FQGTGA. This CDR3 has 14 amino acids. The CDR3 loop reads CASSELSGLDTQYF. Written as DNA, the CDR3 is TGTGCCAGCAGCGAGCTCAGCGGCCTAGATACGCAGTATTTT.

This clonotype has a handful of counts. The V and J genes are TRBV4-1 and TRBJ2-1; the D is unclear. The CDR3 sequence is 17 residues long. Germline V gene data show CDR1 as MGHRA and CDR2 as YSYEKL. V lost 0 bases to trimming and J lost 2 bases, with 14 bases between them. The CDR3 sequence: CASSQERSDGTYNEQFF. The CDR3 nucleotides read TGCGCCAGCAGCCAAGAGCGCTCGGACGGTACCTACAATGAGCAGTTCTTC.

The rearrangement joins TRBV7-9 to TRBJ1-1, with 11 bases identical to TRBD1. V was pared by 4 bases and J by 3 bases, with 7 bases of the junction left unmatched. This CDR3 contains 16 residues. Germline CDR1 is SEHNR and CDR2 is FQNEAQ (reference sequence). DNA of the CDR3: TGTGCCAGCAGCTCTCGGACAGGGGGCGAGTACACTGAAGCTTTCTTT. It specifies CASSSRTGGEYTEAFF.

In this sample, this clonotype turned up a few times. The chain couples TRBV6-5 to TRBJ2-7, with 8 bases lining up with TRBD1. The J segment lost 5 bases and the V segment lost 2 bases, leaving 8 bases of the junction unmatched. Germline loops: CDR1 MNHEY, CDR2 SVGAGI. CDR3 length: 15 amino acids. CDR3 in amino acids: CASSYQPQGANEQYF. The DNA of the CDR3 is TGTGCCAGCAGTTACCAGCCCCAGGGGGCGAACGAGCAGTACTTC.